A selection of T cell receptor beta chains follows, all from one sample in a study of identical twins. A single record per CDR3 protein comes from TCRdb applying MiXCR to the 5' RACE reads. Here the sample spans about 530,000 distinct CDR3 sequences, 20% to 25% being singletons. The same specimen was also included in a second study, on yellow fever vaccine responses in identical twins.

Sequencing input: CD4+ T cells sorted from blood. These receptor sequences come from a young woman in good health. The CDR3 runs from the conserved cysteine through the conserved F or W. A D gene is named only where the DNA matches it firmly. Some rows have no size entry. The others give once, few or many, or a class for an expanded clone.

.	TRBV7-8	TRBJ2-1	.	CASSRNLRGDNEQFF	TGTGCCAGCAGCCGGAACCTCAGGGGGGACAATGAGCAGTTCTTC
few	TRBV20-1	TRBJ1-6	TRBD1	CSARDLRKGDRVSPLHF	TGCAGTGCTAGAGATTTAAGGAAGGGGGACAGGGTTTCACCCCTCCACTTT
few	TRBV5-1	TRBJ2-5	TRBD1	CASRGTAVQETQYF	TGCGCCAGCAGGGGGACAGCAGTACAAGAGACCCAGTACTTC
.	TRBV7-6	TRBJ2-7	.	CASGPTSSSYEQYF	TGTGCCAGCGGTCCCACTAGCAGCTCCTACGAGCAGTACTTC
many	TRBV5-1	TRBJ2-1	TRBD1	CASSPNPGTGAEQFF	TGCGCCAGCAGCCCGAATCCGGGGACAGGGGCTGAGCAGTTCTTC
.	TRBV10-3	TRBJ2-1	TRBD1	CAISPGQKPWEQFF	TGTGCCATCAGCCCGGGACAGAAGCCCTGGGAGCAGTTCTTC
many	TRBV12-3/TRBV12-4	TRBJ2-1	TRBD2	CASSNSGGEQFF	TGTGCCAGCAGTAATAGCGGGGGAGAGCAGTTCTTC
many	TRBV4-1	TRBJ1-1	.	CASSQDGPSEAFF	TGCGCCAGCAGCCAAGATGGACCCTCAGAAGCTTTCTTT
few	TRBV7-9	TRBJ2-1	.	CASSYRGGDRTNEQFF	TGTGCCAGCAGTTACCGAGGAGGCGACAGGACCAATGAGCAGTTCTTC
few	TRBV7-8	TRBJ2-1	.	CASSFAVAESNEQFF	TGTGCCAGCAGCTTCGCGGTAGCAGAGTCCAATGAGCAGTTCTTC
.	TRBV6-2/TRBV6-3	TRBJ1-1	.	CASKPTGRTEAFF	TGTGCCAGCAAACCCACGGGAAGGACTGAAGCTTTCTTT
few	TRBV20-1	TRBJ2-1	.	CSATNNEQFF	TGCAGTGCTACAAACAATGAGCAGTTCTTC
.	TRBV5-6	TRBJ2-2	.	CASSLGFGKNTGELFF	TGTGCCAGCAGCTTGGGATTTGGGAAGAACACCGGGGAGCTGTTTTTT
few	TRBV20-1	TRBJ1-4	.	CSATGTINEKLFF	TGCAGTGCTACCGGGACGATAAATGAAAAACTGTTTTTT
.	TRBV5-1	TRBJ1-2	.	CASSLENVVYGYTF	TGCGCCAGCAGCTTGGAAAATGTGGTTTATGGCTACACCTTC
.	TRBV6-5	TRBJ2-7	.	CASSYSGLGEQYF	TGTGCCAGCAGTTACTCAGGGTTGGGGGAGCAGTACTTC
few	TRBV6-1	TRBJ2-7	.	CASSEWDTAYEQYF	TGTGCCAGCAGTGAGTGGGACACCGCCTACGAGCAGTACTTC
.	TRBV20-1	TRBJ1-5	.	CSAIIGSNQPQHF	TGCAGTGCTATAATTGGGAGCAATCAGCCCCAGCATTTT
.	TRBV12-3/TRBV12-4	TRBJ2-7	.	CASSPNRVSYEQYF	TGTGCCAGCAGCCCTAATAGAGTTAGCTACGAGCAGTACTTC
few	TRBV3-1	TRBJ2-1	TRBD1	CASSPGGASNEQFF	TGTGCCAGCAGCCCAGGGGGCGCCTCCAATGAGCAGTTCTTC
.	TRBV7-8	TRBJ2-1	.	CASSPWTDGSSYNEQFF	TGTGCCAGCAGCCCATGGACTGACGGAAGCTCCTACAATGAGCAGTTCTTC
.	TRBV20-1	TRBJ2-7	TRBD2	CSARRPGLADYEQYF	TGCAGTGCCCGAAGACCGGGACTAGCGGACTACGAGCAGTACTTC
.	TRBV19	TRBJ2-3	TRBD1	CASSRIDRGGTDTQYF	TGTGCCAGTAGTAGAATCGACAGGGGGGGCACAGATACGCAGTATTTT
few	TRBV12-3/TRBV12-4	TRBJ1-2	.	CASSPSRDRGYTF	TGTGCCAGCAGTCCATCCCGGGACCGAGGCTACACCTTC
few	TRBV9	TRBJ2-2	TRBD2	CASSVDRGGHTGELFF	TGTGCCAGCAGCGTAGATCGGGGGGGGCACACCGGGGAGCTGTTTTTT
.	TRBV4-2	TRBJ2-2	TRBD1	CASSQRIWQGDTGELFF	TGTGCCAGCAGCCAACGGATCTGGCAGGGGGACACCGGGGAGCTGTTTTTT
.	TRBV20-1	TRBJ1-4	TRBD1	CSARGPGQLFF	TGCAGTGCTAGGGGTCCGGGACAGCTGTTTTTT
few	TRBV4-1	TRBJ2-1	TRBD2	CASSQLAGGLGEQFF	TGCGCCAGCAGCCAACTAGCGGGAGGCCTTGGTGAGCAGTTCTTC
.	TRBV12-3/TRBV12-4	TRBJ2-2	.	CASSQTRVGGELFF	TGTGCCAGCAGCCAGACTAGGGTGGGCGGGGAGCTGTTTTTT
.	TRBV7-2	TRBJ2-3	TRBD2	CASSLERGPTDTQYF	TGTGCCAGCAGCTTAGAGCGGGGCCCCACAGATACGCAGTATTTT
.	TRBV5-6	TRBJ1-2	.	CASSLVGSTNYGYTF	TGTGCCAGCAGCTTGGTAGGCAGTACTAACTATGGCTACACCTTC
few	TRBV6-1	TRBJ2-7	.	CASSSPASYSYEQYF	TGTGCCAGCAGCTCCCCAGCCTCCTACTCCTACGAGCAGTACTTC
.	TRBV20-1	TRBJ1-1	.	CSASAQGGGTEAFF	TGCAGTGCTAGTGCACAGGGCGGGGGCACTGAAGCTTTCTTT
few	TRBV28	TRBJ2-3	.	CASRKGGLSRTDTQYF	TGTGCCAGCAGGAAGGGGGGACTTTCAAGGACAGATACGCAGTATTTT
.	TRBV5-1	TRBJ2-3	.	CASSLGGQGRSDTQYF	TGCGCCAGCAGCTTGGGAGGGCAGGGCCGCTCAGATACGCAGTATTTT
.	TRBV28	TRBJ1-6	.	CASSPNYNSPLHF	TGTGCCAGCAGTCCAAACTATAATTCACCCCTCCACTTT
once	TRBV29-1	TRBJ2-7	.	CSVALDPDSAAYEQYF	TGCAGCGTTGCACTTGACCCGGACTCCGCCGCCTACGAGCAGTACTTC
.	TRBV12-3/TRBV12-4	TRBJ2-1	TRBD2	CASSLREVQFF	TGTGCCAGCAGTTTACGGGAGGTGCAGTTCTTC
.	TRBV5-1	TRBJ2-1	.	CASSLGPPRSSYNEQFF	TGCGCCAGCAGCCTCGGGCCCCCCAGGAGCTCCTACAATGAGCAGTTCTTC
.	TRBV3-1	TRBJ2-5	.	CASSLWTTEETQYF	TGTGCCAGCAGCCTTTGGACCACCGAAGAGACCCAGTACTTC
.	TRBV6-1	TRBJ2-4	TRBD2	CASSELGLAGSKTKNIQYF	TGTGCCAGCAGTGAATTGGGACTAGCGGGATCTAAAACCAAAAACATTCAGTACTTC